This entry concerns a single TCR beta chain. Its specific antigen is unknown. No much larger clone exists at a distance of one base, and base qualities are not known. These data originate in a study of patients and donors after allogeneic stem cell transplantation (dated by TCRdb to 2018 to 2020). The CDR3, from cysteine to phenylalanine, totals 15 residues. Solely the CDR3 DNA is kept, with 45 bases framed from the first base. Reading the germline V gene (reference sequence) gives CDR1 LGHDT and CDR2 YNNKEL. The junction carries 11 bases between V and J, which are trimmed by 0 bases and 8 bases respectively. Library method: RT-PCR. The data were produced on a NextSeq 550. Clones were called with MiXCR by TCRdb after fastp trimmed the public reads at Q25, and only in-frame beta chains were retained. Duplicate CDR3 protein sequences are folded into a single record with the most common DNA and genes. For this sample the table gives approximately 200,000 distinct CDR3 sequences, of which around 40% were detected only once. About 9.9% of the sample lies in the top ten.

The sequence joins TRBV3-1 to TRBJ1-6; 5 matching bases give a weak D call of TRBD1. Sequencing input: blood, either unsorted or a sorted T cell fraction (not recorded which). This TCR derives from a human donor who was either an allogeneic HSCT recipient or a stem cell or donor lymphocyte infusion donor (not recorded which). It is not recorded whose cells these are; they may come from a transplant donor. The CDR3 in this case is CASSQDDRGDSPLHF. The base sequence is TGTGCCAGCAGCCAAGACGACAGAGGGGATTCACCCCTCCACTTT.